A selection of T cell receptor beta chains follows, all from one sample in a study of vaccination effects on CD4 cells after COVID-19. Assay: immunoSEQ multiplex PCR; the TCRdb copy retains only in-frame clones and omits some. Of about 72,000 clones listed, about 80% are singletons. Antigens of these TCRs are unknown. Specimen: CD4+ T cells from PBMCs cultured with HCoV-229E spike peptides, collected after COVID-19 vaccination. Every receptor here comes from a human donor who received a COVID-19 vaccine. Each CDR3 is given with its conserved first and last residue. The D gene is left open where the match is weak. Part of the rows lack a size; the others show once, few, many or a class for expanded clones.

DNA | CDR3 | V | length | J | size | D
TGTGCCAGCAGCCAAGGACTAGCGGGGGGCGCAAGCTCCTACAATGAGCAGTTCTTC | CASSQGLAGGASSYNEQFF | TRBV7-3 | 19 | TRBJ2-1 | NA | TRBD2
TGTGCCAGCAGTTCTGCCCCGGGACAGGGGACAGATACGCAGTATTTT | CASSSAPGQGTDTQYF | TRBV5-4 | 16 | TRBJ2-3 | NA | TRBD1
TGTGCCAGCAGCTTAGGAGGGTTGGATACGCAGTATTTT | CASSLGGLDTQYF | TRBV7-2 | 13 | TRBJ2-3 | once | NA
TGTGCCACCAGTGATGAGGGGGCGTTTCAGCCCCAGCATTTT | CATSDEGAFQPQHF | TRBV24-1 | 14 | TRBJ1-5 | once | TRBD1
TGTGCCATCAGTGAGCCGGGACAGGGTATTCCAGATACGCAGTATTTT | CAISEPGQGIPDTQYF | TRBV10-3 | 16 | TRBJ2-3 | NA | TRBD1
TGTGCCAGCTCACAGGGACAGTGGAATGAAAAACTGTTTTTT | CASSQGQWNEKLFF | TRBV18 | 14 | TRBJ1-4 | once | TRBD1
TGTGCCAGCAGCTATAACAGCATGAACACTGAAGCTTTCTTT | CASSYNSMNTEAFF | TRBV7-2 | 14 | TRBJ1-1 | NA | NA
TGCGCCAGCAGCCCTAGACTAGCGGGGTTGGAGACCCAGTACTTC | CASSPRLAGLETQYF | TRBV5-1 | 15 | TRBJ2-5 | once | TRBD2
TGTGCCAGCAGTTCCCTCCGTCAGGGGGCCAGGGTCCGGATCAATGAGCAGTTCTTC | CASSSLRQGARVRINEQFF | TRBV6-2/TRBV6-3 | 19 | TRBJ2-1 | NA | TRBD1
TGTGCCAGCAGCCCGGACTGGAATCAGCCCCAGCATTTT | CASSPDWNQPQHF | TRBV11-2 | 13 | TRBJ1-5 | NA | NA
TGCGCCAGCAGCTTGCATACGGGACAGGGGAATGGCTACACCTTC | CASSLHTGQGNGYTF | TRBV5-1 | 15 | TRBJ1-2 | NA | TRBD1
TGTGCCAGCTCACTAGACATGAGCTCCTACAATGAGCAGTTCTTC | CASSLDMSSYNEQFF | TRBV18 | 15 | TRBJ2-1 | NA | NA
TGTGCCAGCCGGGGGTCTAGCAATCAGCCCCAGCATTTT | CASRGSSNQPQHF | TRBV19 | 13 | TRBJ1-5 | NA | NA
TGTGCCAGCTCACCAAGTGGGCCCCAGAACACTGAAGCTTTCTTT | CASSPSGPQNTEAFF | TRBV18 | 15 | TRBJ1-1 | NA | NA
TGTGCCAGCAGTCGCTTTCGACAGCGAGCCTCTGGGGCCAACGTCCTGACTTTC | CASSRFRQRASGANVLTF | TRBV6-6 | 18 | TRBJ2-6 | once | NA
TGTGCCAGCAGCTTGGTCGCAGATACGCAGTATTTT | CASSLVADTQYF | TRBV5-4 | 12 | TRBJ2-3 | NA | NA